The T cell receptor beta chain described here comes from a study of cytomegalovirus exposure and HLA in healthy donors. This clone was observed a single time. Compared with germline, one end of the junction differs, possibly owing to a read error. In germline, CDR1 is SEHNR, CDR2 FQNEAQ (reference sequence). This CDR3 has 15 amino acids. Primers: 60 Vbeta forward and 13 Jbeta reverse. Sequencing was performed with immunoSEQ multiplex PCR; in TCRdb, only in-frame clones are kept and a portion is missing. The sample contains about 200,000 clones, 87% of which appear only once. Material: PBMCs. J is TRBJ2-7 and V is TRBV7-9; a weak D match, TRBD2 (5 bases). This sequence was found in a man younger than 45 in good health and CMV-seronegative. The DNA of the CDR3 is TGTTCCAGCGTTACCCCTAGCTCCGGATCCTACGAGCAGTACTTC. This codes for CSSVTPSSGSYEQYF.